The source of this TCR beta chain is a study of CD8 T cells in ankylosing spondylitis (TCRdb year 2017). In terms of the full investigation: T cell receptor beta repertoires were profiled in healthy donors and ankylosing spondylitis patients so that disease-linked TCR variants could be found. The full study cohort was made up of 20 to 25 ankylosing spondylitis patients and roughly 98 healthy donors. Peripheral blood was sampled, and synovial fluid was also collected from ankylosing spondylitis patients.

Findings and caveats that apply to the study as a whole: The disease-linked clones were reported as significantly enriched in matched synovial fluid samples from ankylosing spondylitis patients. Some TCR beta motif variants had previously been reported in synovial fluid and blood of reactive arthritis patients, which suggested common disease-initiation mechanisms. Blood from ankylosing spondylitis patients appeared to be characterized by a TCR beta motif made up of several highly homologous amino acid variants. The disease-linked clones had a CD8+ phenotype and were found at relatively low frequencies in peripheral blood.

The sequencing machine was an Illumina HiSeq 2500. Quantitative 5'-RACE with molecular barcodes was used to prepare TCR beta libraries. The study's own analysis went as follows. To identify disease-linked TCR variants, a new computational method was used, one built on a probabilistic model of VDJ rearrangement. TCRdb reran the public reads through fastp at Q25 and MiXCR, keeping productive beta chains. All rows with the same CDR3 protein become a single entry with the most common DNA and genes. The V and J calls follow TCRdb's processing rather than the paper's. The sample includes approximately 100,000 distinct CDR3 sequences, with about 8.6% observed a single time. 9.9% of the sample goes to the ten largest clones. Its CDR3 holds 13 amino acids, cysteine through phenylalanine. The retained sequence is limited to the CDR3, 39 bases, with the frame set at the first base. CDR1 SEHNR and CDR2 FQNEAQ are derived from the germline V gene (reference sequence). Trimming costs V 5 bases and J 11 bases, and their ends lie 15 bases apart.

This clonotype was counted at least ten times. Its antigen is still unknown. Base qualities are not provided; no much larger clone lies one nucleotide away. The origin of this receptor is a male donor with ankylosing spondylitis or in good health (not recorded which). The chain employs TRBV7-9 and TRBJ1-4; there is no confident call for the D gene. Sample: blood, either unsorted or a sorted T cell fraction (not recorded which). The sequenced DNA is TGTGCCAGCAGCCACCCACTAGGAGATAAACTGTTTTTT. Translated, it reads CASSHPLGDKLFF.